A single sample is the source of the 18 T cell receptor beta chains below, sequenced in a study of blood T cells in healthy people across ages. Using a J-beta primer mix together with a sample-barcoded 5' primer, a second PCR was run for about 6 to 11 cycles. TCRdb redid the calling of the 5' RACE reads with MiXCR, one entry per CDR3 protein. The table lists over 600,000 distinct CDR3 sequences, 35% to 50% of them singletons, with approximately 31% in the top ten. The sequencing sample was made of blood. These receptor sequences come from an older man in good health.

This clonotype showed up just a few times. CDR3 in amino acids: CASSSRVGIYEQYF. The CDR3 nucleotides read TGTGCCAGCAGTTCTCGTGTCGGAATCTACGAGCAGTACTTC. V usage is TRBV6-5 and J usage is TRBJ2-7, with D unresolved. V was pared by 4 bases and J by 3 bases, with 13 bases between. Germline V lookup: CDR1 MNHEY, CDR2 SVGAGI. The CDR3 length is 14 residues.

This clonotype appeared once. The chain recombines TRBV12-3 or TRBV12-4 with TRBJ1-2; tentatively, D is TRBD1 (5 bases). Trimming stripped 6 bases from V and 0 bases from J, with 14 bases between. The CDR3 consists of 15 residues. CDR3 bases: TGTGCCAGCAGACCGCGGGGGGGAACTAACTATGGCTACACCTTC. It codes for CASRPRGGTNYGYTF.

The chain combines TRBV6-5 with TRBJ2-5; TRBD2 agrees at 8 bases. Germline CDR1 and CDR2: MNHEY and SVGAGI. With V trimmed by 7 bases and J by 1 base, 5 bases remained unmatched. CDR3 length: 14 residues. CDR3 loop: CASIPTSGQETQYF. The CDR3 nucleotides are TGTGCCAGCATACCTACTAGCGGCCAAGAGACCCAGTACTTC.

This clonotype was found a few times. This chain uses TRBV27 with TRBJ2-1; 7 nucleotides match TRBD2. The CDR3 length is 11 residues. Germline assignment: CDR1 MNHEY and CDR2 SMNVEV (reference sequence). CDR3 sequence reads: CLPSGENEQFF. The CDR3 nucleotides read TGTCTCCCGAGCGGGGAGAATGAGCAGTTCTTC.

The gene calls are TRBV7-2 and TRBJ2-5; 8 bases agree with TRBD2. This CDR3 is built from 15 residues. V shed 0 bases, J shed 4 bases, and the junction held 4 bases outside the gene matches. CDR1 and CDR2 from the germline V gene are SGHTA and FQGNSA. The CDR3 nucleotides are TGTGCCAGCAGCTTAGCGGCGGCGGGGGGAGAGACCCAGTACTTC. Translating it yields CASSLAAAGGETQYF.

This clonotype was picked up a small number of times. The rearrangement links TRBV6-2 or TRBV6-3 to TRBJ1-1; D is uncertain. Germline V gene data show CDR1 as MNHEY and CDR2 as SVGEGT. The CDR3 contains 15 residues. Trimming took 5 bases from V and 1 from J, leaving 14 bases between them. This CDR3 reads CASSQQALANTEAFF. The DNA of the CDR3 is TGTGCCAGCAGTCAGCAGGCACTAGCGAACACTGAAGCTTTCTTT.

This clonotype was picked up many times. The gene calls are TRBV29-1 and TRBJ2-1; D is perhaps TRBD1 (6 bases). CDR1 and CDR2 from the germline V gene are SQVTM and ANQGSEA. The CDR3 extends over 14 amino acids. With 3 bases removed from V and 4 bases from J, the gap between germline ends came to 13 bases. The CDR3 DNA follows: TGCAGCGTTGATAGGCAGGGGAGTTACAATGAGCAGTTCTTC. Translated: CSVDRQGSYNEQFF.

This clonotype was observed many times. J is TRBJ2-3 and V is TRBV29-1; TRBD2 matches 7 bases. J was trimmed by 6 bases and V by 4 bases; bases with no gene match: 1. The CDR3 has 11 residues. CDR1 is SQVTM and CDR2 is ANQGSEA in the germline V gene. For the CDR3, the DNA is TGCAGCGTTGGGGGAGGGGATACGCAGTATTTT. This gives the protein CSVGGGDTQYF.

CDR3 DNA sequence: TGTGCCAGCAGTGAAGCAGGAAGGGTGGGGACCCAGTACTTC. Translated, it gives CASSEAGRVGTQYF. This sequence joins TRBV6-1 and TRBJ2-7; no clear D. Judging by the DNA end, TRBJ2-5 fits better; the J call may be wrong. This CDR3 has 14 residues. Germline-derived CDR1 and CDR2 are MNHNS and SASEGT.

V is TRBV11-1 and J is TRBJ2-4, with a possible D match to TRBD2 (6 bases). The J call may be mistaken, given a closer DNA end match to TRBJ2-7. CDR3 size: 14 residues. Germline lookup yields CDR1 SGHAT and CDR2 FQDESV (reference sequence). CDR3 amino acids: CASSLAFGGYEQYF. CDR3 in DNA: TGTGCCAGCAGCTTAGCGTTCGGGGGCTACGAGCAGTACTTC.

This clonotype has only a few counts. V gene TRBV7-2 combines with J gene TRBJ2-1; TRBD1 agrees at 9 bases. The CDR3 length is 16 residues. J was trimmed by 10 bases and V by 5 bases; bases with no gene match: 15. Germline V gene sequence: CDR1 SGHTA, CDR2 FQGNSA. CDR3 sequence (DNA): TGTGCCAGCAGCCCACAGGGGGCGGGCTTCAGGTCCGAGCAGTTCTTC. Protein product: CASSPQGAGFRSEQFF.

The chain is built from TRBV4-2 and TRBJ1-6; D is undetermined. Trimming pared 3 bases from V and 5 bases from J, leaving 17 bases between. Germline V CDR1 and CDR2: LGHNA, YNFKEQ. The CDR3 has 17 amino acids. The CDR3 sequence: CASSHPPGGGNNSPLHF. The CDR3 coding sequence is TGTGCCAGCAGCCATCCCCCGGGTGGAGGGAATAATTCACCCCTCCACTTT.

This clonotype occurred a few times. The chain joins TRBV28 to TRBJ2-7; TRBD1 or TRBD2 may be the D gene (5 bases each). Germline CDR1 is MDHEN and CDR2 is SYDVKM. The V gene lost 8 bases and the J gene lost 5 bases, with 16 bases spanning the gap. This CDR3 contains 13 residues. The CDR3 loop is CASRGQGVNEQYF. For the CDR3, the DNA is TGTGCCAGCCGCGGGCAGGGTGTCAACGAGCAGTACTTC.

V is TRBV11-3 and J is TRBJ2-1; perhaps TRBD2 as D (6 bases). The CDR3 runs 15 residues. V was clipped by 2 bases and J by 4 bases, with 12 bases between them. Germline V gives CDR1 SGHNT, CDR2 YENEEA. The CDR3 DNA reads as TGTGCCAGCAGCTTAACGGCTAGCGCATACAATGAGCAGTTCTTC. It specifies CASSLTASAYNEQFF.

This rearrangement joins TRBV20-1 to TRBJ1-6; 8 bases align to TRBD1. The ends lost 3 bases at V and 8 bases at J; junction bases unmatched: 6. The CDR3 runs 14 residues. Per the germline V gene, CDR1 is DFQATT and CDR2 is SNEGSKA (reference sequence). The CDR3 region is CSASIRDRYSPLHF. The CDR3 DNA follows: TGCAGTGCTAGTATAAGGGACAGGTATTCACCCCTCCACTTT.

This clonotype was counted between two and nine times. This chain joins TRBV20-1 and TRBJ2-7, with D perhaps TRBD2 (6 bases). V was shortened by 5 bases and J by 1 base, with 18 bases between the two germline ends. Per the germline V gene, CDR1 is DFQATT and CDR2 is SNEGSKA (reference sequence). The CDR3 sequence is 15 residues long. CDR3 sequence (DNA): TGCAGTGCTGTACCGCGGGGACTGACGTCCTACGAGCAGTACTTC. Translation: CSAVPRGLTSYEQYF.

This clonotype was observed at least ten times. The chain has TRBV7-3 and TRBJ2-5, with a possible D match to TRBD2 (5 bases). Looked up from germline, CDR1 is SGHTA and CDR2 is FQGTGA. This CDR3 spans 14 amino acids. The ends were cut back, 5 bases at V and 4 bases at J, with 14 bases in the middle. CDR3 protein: CASSLEGGIETQYF. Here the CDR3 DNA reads TGTGCCAGCAGCCTTGAGGGTGGCATAGAGACCCAGTACTTC. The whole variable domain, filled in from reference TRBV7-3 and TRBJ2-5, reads GAGVSQTPSNKVTEKGKYVELRCDPISGHTALYWYRQSLGQGPEFLIYFQGTGAADDSGLPNDRFFAVRPEGSVSTLKIQRTERGDSAVYLCASSLEGGIETQYFGPGTRLLVL.

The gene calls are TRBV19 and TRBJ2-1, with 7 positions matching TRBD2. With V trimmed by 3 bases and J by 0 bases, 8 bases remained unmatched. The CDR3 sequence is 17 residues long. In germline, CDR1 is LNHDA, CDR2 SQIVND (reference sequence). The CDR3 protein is CASSIPASGPSYNEQFF. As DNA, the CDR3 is TGTGCCAGTAGTATTCCGGCTAGCGGACCCTCCTACAATGAGCAGTTCTTC.